In its sample, the clone carrying this T cell receptor (beta chain) was seen a few times. The donors, aged roughly 6 to 95, were healthy Caucasians from Russia. This specimen comes from a study of blood T cells in healthy people across ages. Together with a sample-barcoded 5' primer, a J-beta primer mix was included in a second PCR lasting about 7 to 12 cycles. TCRdb processed the 5' RACE reads anew with MiXCR; each CDR3 protein has one entry. This sample carries about 680,000 distinct CDR3 sequences, around 48% of them seen once, and the ten largest clones take about a third. Germline CDR1 and CDR2: MDHEN and SYDVKM. Germline trimming cut 3 bases from V and 8 bases from J; bases unmatched to any gene: 9. The CDR3 length is 15 residues.

Sequenced input: blood. The chain recombines TRBV28 with TRBJ1-2, with 10 bases matching TRBD1. The receptor was isolated from a woman aged 55-70 years in good health. In DNA form, the CDR3 reads TGTGCCAGCAGTTTGGAGAGACAGGGGGCACAGGGCTACACCTTC. Its translation is CASSLERQGAQGYTF.